These 3 T cell receptor beta chains were sequenced from one sample in a study of cytomegalovirus exposure and HLA in healthy donors. PCR was performed using 60 Vbeta and 13 Jbeta primers. The protocol was immunoSEQ multiplex PCR, while the TCRdb copy is restricted to in-frame clones and leaves out a portion. The sample has approximately 99,000 clones; 81% are singletons. Sequenced: PBMCs. These receptors all come from a man aged 40-55 years in good health and CMV-seropositive.

The V gene is TRBV6-1, the J gene TRBJ2-3, with a tentative D call TRBD2 (6 bases). Germline CDR1 and CDR2: MNHNS and SASEGT. This CDR3 has 17 residues. Trimming cost V 2 bases and J 1 base, with 16 bases left between them. The CDR3: CASSEMGGLFGTDTQYF. The CDR3 bases are TGTGCCAGCAGTGAAATGGGGGGTCTATTCGGCACAGATACGCAGTATTTT.

This chain connects TRBV5-4 to TRBJ1-6; 9 nucleotides align to TRBD1. CDR3 length: 17 residues. Germline assignment: CDR1 SGHNT and CDR2 YYREEE (reference sequence). With 3 bases clipped from V and 8 bases from J, the junction kept 12 bases outside the gene matches. CDR3 sequence (DNA): TGTGCCAGCAGCTCACCTCCGGGACAGGGTCTTCATTCACCCCTCCACTTT. Protein sequence: CASSSPPGQGLHSPLHF.

The gene calls are TRBV9 and TRBJ1-4; D call uncertain. From germline, CDR1 is SGDLS and CDR2 YYNGEE. The CDR3 spans 14 residues. The V gene lost 1 base and the J gene lost 4 bases, with 8 bases spanning the gap. DNA of the CDR3: TGTGCCAGCAGCGTAAGCCAGGATAATGAAAAACTGTTTTTT. It is translated as CASSVSQDNEKLFF. The complete variable domain, with remaining parts taken from reference TRBV9 and TRBJ1-4, reads DSGVTQTPKHLITATGQRVTLRCSPRSGDLSVYWYQQSLDQGLQFLIQYYNGEERAKGNILERFSAQQFPDLHSELNLSSLELGDSALYFCASSVSQDNEKLFFGSGTQLSVL.